This TCR beta chain was recovered during a study of T cell repertoires in cytomegalovirus infection. About the study: Both a matching HLA type and CMV infection were indicated by public TCR beta signatures.

This CDR3 contains 17 residues. Germline CDR1 MDHEN, CDR2 SYDVKM. The V gene lost 5 bases and the J gene lost 3 bases, with 17 bases spanning the gap. General study results and limits: Carriers of CMV plus the relevant HLA were identified by cumulative public TCR beta family frequency.

This clonotype was observed a handful of times. Its target is unknown. MiXCR, applied by TCRdb to the reads, yields one record per CDR3 protein. The table has roughly 200,000 distinct CDR3 sequences, more than 9% seen once. This chain joins TRBV28 and TRBJ2-6; TRBD1 might be the D (6 bases). This receptor was taken from a human donor in good health (CMV status not recorded). Some clones in this sample may be carry-over from other donors' samples. Sequencing used PBMCs. CDR3 protein: CASSGAGERFGANVLTF. The CDR3, as DNA: TGTGCCAGCAGTGGGGCAGGGGAACGCTTTGGGGCCAACGTCCTGACTTTC.